This TCR beta chain was sequenced for a study of vaccination and CD4 T cells after COVID-19. On the study more broadly: Comprising six males and four females, the convalescent participants counted two Hispanic individuals among them. Participants, all vaccine recipients, received two doses of either BNT162b2 or mRNA-1273.

Study-wide points: Counts of SARS-CoV-2-reactive clonotypes had a median that went from roughly 21 to 40, a nonsignificant change.

Sequenced with the Oncomine TCR Beta short-read assay was DNA taken from cultured CD4+ T cells. Each CDR3 protein gets one entry after TCRdb re-called the PCR reads with MiXCR. The sample includes about 9,100 distinct CDR3 sequences, around 69% of them seen just once. Germline V gives CDR1 SEHNR, CDR2 FQNEAQ (reference sequence). The junction had 4 bases not matched to a gene; V was cut back by 4 bases and J by 3 bases. CDR3 length: 15 residues. Regarding this clonotype: The antigen remains unidentified.

As for treatment: roughly 10-day PBMC culture with coronavirus spike peptide pools or control peptides (ViraFEST assay). Antigen-specific T cells were expanded with peptide pools by ViraFEST, and TCRs were then sequenced. The chain carries TRBV7-9 and TRBJ2-2; 8 bases agree with TRBD1. The sequenced sample was CD4+ T cells from blood, cultured in vitro. This sequence originates from a human donor who had recovered from COVID-19. The CDR3 protein is CASSSRTGHTGELFF. The CDR3 DNA sequence: TGTGCCAGCAGCTCAAGGACAGGGCACACCGGGGAGCTGTTTTTT.